The 25 T cell receptor beta chains given below trace back to one sample, sequenced in a study of brain T cells in children with intractable seizures. Measured with immunoSEQ multiplex PCR; TCRdb has only the in-frame clones, and not every one. The sample contains 100,000 to 120,000 clones, under 95% of which appear only once. The sample consisted of peripheral blood, taken at surgery. These receptor sequences come from a boy in the first two years of life with hemimegalencephaly and intractable seizures.

The rearrangement links TRBV28 to TRBJ2-1; 8 bases fit TRBD2. V trimming: 6 bases; J trimming: 6 bases; junction bases outside the gene matches: 4. Germline CDR1 and CDR2: MDHEN and SYDVKM. The CDR3 has 13 amino acids. This chain's CDR3 is CASSSGGGNEQFF. The CDR3 coding sequence is TGTGCCAGCAGCTCCGGGGGGGGCAATGAGCAGTTCTTC.

V and J are TRBV14 and TRBJ1-6; D ambiguous. Looked up from germline, CDR1 is SGHDN and CDR2 is FVKESK. The CDR3 loop spans 13 amino acids. Trimming left V 2 bases short and J 9 bases short, with 8 bases between. Here the CDR3 reads CASSQQRFSPLHF. Written as DNA, the CDR3 is TGTGCCAGCAGCCAACAGAGATTTTCACCCCTCCACTTT.

The chain links TRBV10-2 to TRBJ2-7; D tentatively fits TRBD1 or TRBD2 (5 bases each). This CDR3 is 15 amino acids long. Trimming took off 3 bases at V and 2 bases at J, with 14 bases between the two ends. Germline lookup yields CDR1 WSHSY and CDR2 SAAADI. CDR3 region: CASSDGTITAYEQYF. The CDR3 DNA reads TGCGCCAGCAGTGATGGGACCATCACTGCCTACGAGCAGTACTTC.

This chain connects TRBV9 to TRBJ2-4; 11 bases agree with TRBD2. This CDR3 has 14 residues. With V trimmed by 3 bases and J by 7 bases, 3 bases remained unmatched. In germline, CDR1 is SGDLS, CDR2 YYNGEE. This chain's CDR3 is CASSAGLAGNIQYF. The CDR3 DNA follows: TGTGCCAGCAGCGCCGGACTAGCGGGTAACATTCAGTACTTC. Full variable domain (missing parts from reference TRBV9 and TRBJ2-4): DSGVTQTPKHLITATGQRVTLRCSPRSGDLSVYWYQQSLDQGLQFLIQYYNGEERAKGNILERFSAQQFPDLHSELNLSSLELGDSALYFCASSAGLAGNIQYFGAGTRLSVL.

Details on this clone: The junction departs from the called germline gene at one end, perhaps through a read error. This chain links TRBV5-6 with TRBJ2-3; TRBD1 agrees at 11 bases. The CDR3 runs to 11 residues. CDR1 is SGHDT, CDR2 YYEEEE, per germline. This CDR3 is CASTIGDRGEF. The CDR3 DNA follows: TGTGCCAGCACCATAGGGGACAGGGGGGAGTTT.

The chain couples TRBV28 to TRBJ2-7; tentatively, D is TRBD2 (6 bases). From germline, CDR1 is MDHEN and CDR2 SYDVKM. V was pared by 3 bases and J by 3 bases, with 15 bases between. The CDR3 totals 15 residues. CDR3 DNA sequence: TGTGCCAGCAGTTTCCCGGTTCCGGGACTCTACGAGCAGTACTTC. The encoded protein is CASSFPVPGLYEQYF.

This clone has just one count. The V gene is TRBV6-1, the J gene TRBJ2-3; D unclear. V was clipped by 3 bases and J by 1 base, with 5 bases between them. The CDR3 has 13 residues. CDR1 and CDR2 from the germline V gene are MNHNS and SASEGT. The CDR3 DNA is TGTGCCAGCAGTGAGTACCGCACAGATACGCAGTATTTT. Protein: CASSEYRTDTQYF.

This sequence joins TRBV18 and TRBJ2-3; 10 nucleotides agree with TRBD2. J gave up 2 bases and V 1 base, and 3 bases lay outside the gene matches. The germline V gene has CDR1 KGHSH and CDR2 LQKENI. The CDR3 loop spans 16 amino acids. The CDR3 sequence is CASSPLAGGFTDTQYF. CDR3 nucleotide sequence: TGTGCCAGCTCACCACTAGCGGGAGGCTTCACAGATACGCAGTATTTT.

The chain uses TRBV19 and TRBJ2-5, with 14 bases identical to TRBD2. The junction had 7 bases not matched to a gene; V was cut back by 3 bases and J by 4 bases. The CDR3 covers 17 residues. From germline, CDR1 is LNHDA and CDR2 SQIVND (reference sequence). This chain's CDR3 is CASSIRGTSGRGETQYF. CDR3 nucleotides: TGTGCCAGTAGTATCAGGGGGACTAGCGGGAGAGGAGAGACCCAGTACTTC. Combining the CDR3 with reference TRBV19 and TRBJ2-5 gives the whole variable domain DGGITQSPKYLFRKEGQNVTLSCEQNLNHDAMYWYRQDPGQGLRLIYYSQIVNDFQKGDIAEGYSVSREKKESFPLTVTSAQKNPTAFYLCASSIRGTSGRGETQYFGPGTRLLVL.

The chain has TRBV11-2 and TRBJ2-7; 13 bases line up with TRBD2. Trimming removed 5 bases from V and 5 bases from J; junction bases left unmatched: 9. The CDR3 has 16 amino acids. Germline V CDR1 and CDR2: SGHAT, FQNNGV. The CDR3 DNA is TGTGCCAGCAGCGAGATTGGGACTAGCGGGGATAACGAGCAGTACTTC. Its protein is CASSEIGTSGDNEQYF.

The rearrangement links TRBV6-5 to TRBJ2-6, with 7 bases aligning to TRBD1. V shed 4 bases and J 0 bases; nucleotides not matched to a gene: 3. Per the germline V gene, CDR1 is MNHEY and CDR2 is SVGAGI. The CDR3 consists of 16 residues. The CDR3 coding sequence is TGTGCCAGCAGTTCGGACAGGCCCTCTGGGGCCAACGTCCTGACTTTC. This translates into CASSSDRPSGANVLTF.

This chain uses TRBV2 with TRBJ2-5; perhaps TRBD1 as D (5 bases). V lost 4 bases and J 2 bases, leaving 14 bases between the germline ends. The length of the CDR3 is 15 residues. CDR1 is SNHLY, CDR2 FYNNEI, per germline. CDR3 loop: CASSGVGVGQETQYF. CDR3 nucleotide sequence: TGTGCCAGCAGTGGGGTAGGGGTCGGGCAAGAGACCCAGTACTTC.

The V and J genes are TRBV19 and TRBJ1-1, with D unresolved. CDR1 LNHDA and CDR2 SQIVND come from the germline V gene (reference sequence). This CDR3 comprises 13 residues. Trimming took off 2 bases at V and 1 base at J, with 5 bases between the two ends. CDR3 sequence: CASSIIGNTEAFF. CDR3 nucleotide sequence: TGTGCCAGTAGTATAATTGGGAACACTGAAGCTTTCTTT.

Concerning this clone: This sample includes further DNA sequences coding for the same CDR3. The V and J genes are TRBV2 and TRBJ2-7, with 7 bases identical to TRBD1. With 5 bases clipped from V and 2 bases from J, the junction kept 3 bases outside the gene matches. Germline-derived CDR1 and CDR2 are SNHLY and FYNNEI. The CDR3 extends over 13 amino acids. The CDR3 bases are TGTGCCAGCAGTCGACAGGGTACCTACGAGCAGTACTTC. Encoded protein: CASSRQGTYEQYF. Drawing the rest from reference TRBV2 and TRBJ2-7, the complete variable domain is EPEVTQTPSHQVTQMGQEVILRCVPISNHLYFYWYRQILGQKVEFLVSFYNNEISEKSEIFDDQFSVERPDGSNFTLKIRSTKLEDSAMYFCASSRQGTYEQYFGPGTRLTVT.

The chain couples TRBV5-4 to TRBJ2-7, with 7 bases aligning to TRBD2. The CDR3 spans 14 residues. Germline assignment: CDR1 SGHNT and CDR2 YYREEE (reference sequence). J gave up 0 bases and V 4 bases, and 4 bases lay outside the gene matches. DNA of the CDR3: TGTGCCAGCAGCACCGGGACTATCTCCTACGAGCAGTACTTC. Its protein product is CASSTGTISYEQYF.

This sequence joins TRBV9 and TRBJ2-7; TRBD1 or TRBD2 may be the D gene (5 bases each). The V gene lost 0 bases and the J gene lost 6 bases, with 16 bases spanning the gap. Germline V gene data show CDR1 as SGDLS and CDR2 as YYNGEE. The length of the CDR3 is 15 residues. The CDR3 loop is CASSVDGALSSEQYF. CDR3 bases: TGTGCCAGCAGCGTAGACGGGGCCCTCTCTAGCGAGCAGTACTTC.

This chain joins TRBV9 and TRBJ2-3, with 10 bases aligning to TRBD1. This CDR3 is 20 amino acids long. The V gene's germline CDR1 is SGDLS and CDR2 YYNGEE. V shed 2 bases, J shed 4 bases, and the junction held 19 bases outside the gene matches. The CDR3 nucleotides read TGTGCCAGCAGCGTGGGCCGGGACAGGGGATTTGGGGAGCGGCCAGATACGCAGTATTTT. Translating gives CASSVGRDRGFGERPDTQYF.

This clone was counted a few times. The genes are TRBV27 and TRBJ1-5; TRBD1 matches at 7 bases. The CDR3 is 17 residues long. Germline assignment: CDR1 MNHEY and CDR2 SMNVEV (reference sequence). V was pared by 10 bases and J by 0 bases, with 15 bases of the junction left unmatched. The CDR3 DNA follows: TGTGCCAACACTATTTCCGGGACAGACTATAGCAATCAGCCCCAGCATTTT. It is translated as CANTISGTDYSNQPQHF.

This clone is a singleton in its sample. J is TRBJ2-7 and V is TRBV12-3 or TRBV12-4; 11 positions agree with TRBD1. V was pared by 7 bases and J by 3 bases, with 2 bases of the junction left unmatched. The CDR3 totals 13 residues. CDR3 coding DNA: TGTGCCAGCACCGGGACAGGGGGCTACGAGCAGTACTTC. Encoded protein: CASTGTGGYEQYF.

J is TRBJ2-1 and V is TRBV24-1; 12 bases are shared with TRBD2. This CDR3 is built from 15 residues. CDR1 KGHDR and CDR2 SFDVKD come from the germline V gene. The trim removed 7 bases at V and 4 bases at J, leaving 4 bases unmatched. The CDR3 DNA reads TGTGCCACCAGCCCTACTAGCGGGAGGTACAATGAGCAGTTCTTC. It yields the protein CATSPTSGRYNEQFF.

This clone was picked up one time. V is TRBV5-3 and J is TRBJ1-3; no clear D. TRBV5-3 is placed among ORFs of uncertain function. The CDR3 is made up of 13 amino acids. Trimming cost V 1 base and J 8 bases, with 10 bases left between them. The CDR3 is CARSLKRAHTIYF. The CDR3 nucleotides are TGTGCCAGAAGCTTGAAAAGGGCGCACACCATATATTTT.

The chain employs TRBV5-1 and TRBJ1-4, with a possible D match to TRBD1 (5 bases). Germline V gives CDR1 SGHRS, CDR2 YFSETQ. V lost 0 bases and J 7 bases, leaving 16 bases between the germline ends. This CDR3 spans 16 amino acids. DNA of the CDR3: TGCGCCAGCAGCTTGGTTGTGGCAACAGGCGGTGAAAAACTGTTTTTT. The encoded protein is CASSLVVATGGEKLFF.

The chain combines TRBV27 with TRBJ1-5, with no clear D. This CDR3 is 15 amino acids long. Germline lookup yields CDR1 MNHEY and CDR2 SMNVEV (reference sequence). V lost 2 bases to trimming and J lost 7 bases, with 15 bases between them. CDR3 region: CASSLTPRGNQPQHF. In DNA form, the CDR3 reads TGTGCCAGCAGTTTAACCCCGAGAGGAAACCAGCCCCAGCATTTT.

The chain recombines TRBV18 with TRBJ2-7; 12 bases align to TRBD1. The V gene end was trimmed by 4 bases and the J gene end by 2 bases; junction bases not matched to a gene: 3. CDR1 and CDR2 from the germline V gene are KGHSH and LQKENI. The CDR3 sequence is 15 residues long. CDR3 residues: CASSQGQGAAYEQYF. The CDR3 nucleotides are TGTGCCAGCTCACAGGGACAGGGGGCGGCCTACGAGCAGTACTTC. Supplemented by reference TRBV18 and TRBJ2-7, the full variable domain reads NAGVMQNPRHLVRRRGQEARLRCSPMKGHSHVYWYRQLPEEGLKFMVYLQKENIIDESGMPKERFSAEFPKEGPSILRIQQVVRGDSAAYFCASSQGQGAAYEQYFGPGTRLTVT.

V usage is TRBV27 and J usage is TRBJ1-1; maybe TRBD1 (6 bases). The CDR3 contains 14 residues. Trimming pared 3 bases from V and 3 bases from J, leaving 11 bases between. Germline V gene sequence: CDR1 MNHEY, CDR2 SMNVEV (reference sequence). The CDR3 region is CASSLSGGHTEAFF. The CDR3 nucleotides read TGTGCCAGCAGTTTGTCGGGGGGCCACACTGAAGCTTTCTTT.